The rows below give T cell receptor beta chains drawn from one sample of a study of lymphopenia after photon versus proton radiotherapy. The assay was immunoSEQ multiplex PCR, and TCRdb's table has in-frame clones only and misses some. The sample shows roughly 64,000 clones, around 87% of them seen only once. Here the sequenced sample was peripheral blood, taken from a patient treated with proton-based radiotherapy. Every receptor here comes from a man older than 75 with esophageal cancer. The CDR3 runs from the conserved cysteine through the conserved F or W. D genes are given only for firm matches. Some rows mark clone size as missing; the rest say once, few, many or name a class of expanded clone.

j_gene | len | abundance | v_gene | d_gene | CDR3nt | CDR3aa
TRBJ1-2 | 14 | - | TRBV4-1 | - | TGCGCCAGCAGCCAAGACCAAACTATCTATGGCTACACCTTC | CASSQDQTIYGYTF
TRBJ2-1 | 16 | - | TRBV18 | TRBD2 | TGTGCCAGCTCACCACAGGGAGGGGATGGCTACAATGAGCAGTTCTTC | CASSPQGGDGYNEQFF
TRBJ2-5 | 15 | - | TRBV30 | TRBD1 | TGTGCCTGGAGTGTACCGACAGGGTACCAAGAGACCCAGTACTTC | CAWSVPTGYQETQYF
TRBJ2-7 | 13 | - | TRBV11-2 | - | TGTGCCAGCAGCCTGGGGCCTCCCTACGAGCAGTACTTC | CASSLGPPYEQYF
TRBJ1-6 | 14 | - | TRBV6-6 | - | TGTGCCAGCAGCTCACAGCTTTATAATTCACCCCTCCACTTT | CASSSQLYNSPLHF
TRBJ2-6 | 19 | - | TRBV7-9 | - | TGTGCCAGCAGCTCGATAATTTACAGGGTCAGCTCTGGGGCCAACGTCCTGACTTTC | CASSSIIYRVSSGANVLTF
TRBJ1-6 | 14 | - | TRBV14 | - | TGTGCCAGCAGCCAAGGACGGGAAAATTCACCCCTCCACTTT | CASSQGRENSPLHF
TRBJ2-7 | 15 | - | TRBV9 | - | TGTGCCAGCAGCCTAACGGGGGCAGGGGTCTACGAGCAGTACTTC | CASSLTGAGVYEQYF
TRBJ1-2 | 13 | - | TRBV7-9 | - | TGTGCCAGCAGCTCTTATCAGGGTAGCGGCTACACCTTC | CASSSYQGSGYTF
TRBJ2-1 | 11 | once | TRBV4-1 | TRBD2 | TGCGCCAGCGAGCGGGGGGCTGAGCAGTTCTTC | CASERGAEQFF
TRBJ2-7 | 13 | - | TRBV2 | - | TGTGCCAGCACTGGCCAGGGGTCCTACGAGCAGTACTTC | CASTGQGSYEQYF
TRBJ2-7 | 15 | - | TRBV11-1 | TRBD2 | TGTGCCAGCAGCCGGGGGACTAGCGGAACTCTGGAGCAGTACTTC | CASSRGTSGTLEQYF
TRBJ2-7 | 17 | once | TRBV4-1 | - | TGCGCCAGCAGCCAAGATTGGGTCCGGGAGCGATCCTACGAGCAGTACTTC | CASSQDWVRERSYEQYF
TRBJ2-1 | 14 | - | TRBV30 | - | TGTGCCTGGAGTTCGGGGAGCTCCTACAATGAGCAGTTCTTC | CAWSSGSSYNEQFF
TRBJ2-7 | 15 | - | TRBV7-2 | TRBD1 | TGTGCCAGCAGCTTCCTAACAGGGGGCCGGGGCGAGCAGTACTTC | CASSFLTGGRGEQYF